One sample yielded the 7 T cell receptor beta chains listed below, sequenced in a study of blood T cell repertoires in COVID-19. Only in-frame clones appear in the TCRdb table, and some are missing; sequencing was by immunoSEQ multiplex PCR. The sample contains a few hundred thousand clones, about 88% of which appear only once. Sequencing was performed on PBMCs or T cells enriched from blood (not recorded which). All receptors derive from a woman aged 25-40 years who had been exposed to COVID-19.

The chain employs TRBV20-1 and TRBJ2-1, with 9 bases fitting TRBD2. The CDR3 runs to 17 residues. Trimming at V came to 3 bases and at J to 5 bases, leaving 14 bases not matched to a gene. Germline CDR1 and CDR2: DFQATT and SNEGSKA (reference sequence). In DNA form, the CDR3 reads TGCAGTGCTAGTCCGATGGTGACTAGCGGTCCCGACAATGAGCAGTTCTTC. This codes for CSASPMVTSGPDNEQFF.

This clone appeared once. This rearrangement joins TRBV7-2 to TRBJ2-7; TRBD2 matches 13 bases. The CDR3 runs 15 residues. Germline CDR1 SGHTA, CDR2 FQGNSA. V was clipped by 5 bases and J by 2 bases; unmatched bases: 3. CDR3 in amino acids: CASSMGLAGPYEQYF. In nucleotides, the CDR3 is TGTGCCAGCAGCATGGGACTAGCGGGGCCCTACGAGCAGTACTTC.

The chain employs TRBV9 and TRBJ2-7, with TRBD1 matching 11 bases. This CDR3 has 13 residues. After removal of 4 bases from V and 7 bases from J, the junction contained 4 bases not matched to a gene. The V gene's germline CDR1 is SGDLS and CDR2 YYNGEE. CDR3 sequence: CASSPGTGGEQYF. CDR3 in DNA: TGTGCCAGCAGCCCTGGGACAGGGGGAGAGCAGTACTTC.

The CDR3 sequence: CASSFSSGASYNEQFF. The CDR3 region has the DNA TGTGCCAGCAGTTTCTCTAGCGGGGCCTCCTACAATGAGCAGTTCTTC. This rearrangement joins TRBV27 to TRBJ2-1, with 9 nucleotides matching TRBD2. The CDR3 is 16 amino acids. Per germline, CDR1 MNHEY and CDR2 SMNVEV (reference sequence). V shed 3 bases and J 0 bases; nucleotides not matched to a gene: 3.

A note on this clone: Other DNA sequences in this sample translate to the same CDR3. The chain combines TRBV18 with TRBJ2-2, with 7 bases matching TRBD1. After removal of 3 bases from V and 1 base from J, the junction contained 5 bases not matched to a gene. The germline gives CDR1 KGHSH, CDR2 LQKENI. This CDR3 region has 16 residues. The CDR3 coding sequence is TGTGCCAGCTCACCTCGGACAGGTGGGAACACCGGGGAGCTGTTTTTT. Its protein product is CASSPRTGGNTGELFF.

V and J are TRBV29-1 and TRBJ2-3; 7 positions agree with TRBD2. After removal of 6 bases from V and 0 bases from J, the junction contained 9 bases not matched to a gene. The CDR3 sequence is 15 residues long. Germline V CDR1 and CDR2: SQVTM, ANQGSEA. CDR3 amino acids: CSVAHGGGSTDTQYF. CDR3 DNA sequence: TGCAGCGTAGCCCACGGCGGGGGTAGCACAGATACGCAGTATTTT.

The chain links TRBV15 to TRBJ1-2, with D perhaps TRBD1 (6 bases). The germline gives CDR1 LNHNV, CDR2 YYDKDF (reference sequence). The CDR3 totals 16 residues. Deletions cut 4 bases from V and 0 bases from J, with 15 bases between. This CDR3 reads CATSTARGSANYGYTF. The CDR3 bases are TGTGCCACCAGCACTGCCAGGGGCTCGGCTAACTATGGCTACACCTTC.